A selection of T cell receptor beta chains follows, all from one sample in a study of blood T cell repertoires in COVID-19. TCRdb keeps only in-frame clones here, not all; method: immunoSEQ multiplex PCR. Among under 350,000 clones listed, 80% to 90% were seen once. The sequenced sample consisted of PBMCs or T cells enriched from blood (not recorded which). These receptor sequences come from a woman in her thirties or forties with acute COVID-19. CDR3s include the opening cysteine and the closing phenylalanine or tryptophan. A D gene is named only where the DNA matches it firmly. Some rows have no size entry. The others give once, few or many, or a class for an expanded clone.

d_gene,j_gene,abundance,v_gene,CDR3nt,CDR3aa
TRBD1,TRBJ2-3,.,TRBV9,TGTGCCAGCAGCGTTGGGACAGGGGCGGACTTGAACCCGCAGTATTTT,CASSVGTGADLNPQYF
TRBD2,TRBJ2-1,.,TRBV2,TGTGCCAGCAAGTTAGCGGGAGGGTACTCCTACAATGAGCAGTTCTTC,CASKLAGGYSYNEQFF
.,TRBJ1-3,.,TRBV5-8,TGTGCCAGCAGCTTGGGAAAGTCGGGTAGATCTGGAAACACCATATATTTT,CASSLGKSGRSGNTIYF
.,TRBJ1-6,.,TRBV6-5,TGTGCCAGCATAAGCACGGGATACCATTCACCCCTCCACTTT,CASISTGYHSPLHF
TRBD2,TRBJ2-5,.,TRBV7-6,TGTGCCAGCAGCCTAGGACTAGCTGGAGAGACCCAGTACTTC,CASSLGLAGETQYF
.,TRBJ1-1,.,TRBV19,TGTGCCAGTAGTTTCAGATACACTGAAGCTTTCTTT,CASSFRYTEAFF
TRBD1,TRBJ1-2,few,TRBV14,TGTGCCAGCAGCCGACCGGGACAGAACTATGGCTACACCTTC,CASSRPGQNYGYTF
.,TRBJ2-3,.,TRBV9,TGTGCCAGCAGCGTAGCGGGCAGGGGCTGGACAGATACGCAGTATTTT,CASSVAGRGWTDTQYF
.,TRBJ2-3,.,TRBV7-2,TGTGCCAGCAGCCCCGATCGGTACCGCACAGATACGCAGTATTTT,CASSPDRYRTDTQYF
.,TRBJ1-1,.,TRBV5-5,TGTGCCAGCAGCTTTGCCAGGGCGAACACTGAAGCTTTCTTT,CASSFARANTEAFF
.,TRBJ2-1,.,TRBV7-3,TGTGCCAGCAGCTTACCGCAGGCCGGCTACAATGAGCAGTTCTTC,CASSLPQAGYNEQFF
TRBD2,TRBJ2-7,.,TRBV6-1,TGTGCCAGCAGTGAAGCCCACCCGGGAGGGAGGTTAAAGTACTTC,CASSEAHPGGRLKYF
.,TRBJ2-7,.,TRBV18,TGTGCCAGCTCACCCTCGTCGGCAGGGTTAAATCGGGAGCAGTACTTC,CASSPSSAGLNREQYF
TRBD1,TRBJ1-2,.,TRBV19,TGTGCCAGTAAGAGGGACAGCCGGTCATGGAACACCTTC,CASKRDSRSWNTF
TRBD1,TRBJ1-3,.,TRBV18,TGTGCCAGCTCAGCCGGGACAGGGCAGAGTTACGGCTCTGGAAACACCATATATTTT,CASSAGTGQSYGSGNTIYF
.,TRBJ1-4,.,TRBV7-6,TGTGCCAGCAGCTTAGCTCCCACGCGGGAGGAAAAACTGTTTTTT,CASSLAPTREEKLFF
.,TRBJ1-1,.,TRBV28,TGTGCCAGCATGGGCTCTCCCGGAGGGTCCAGCACTGAAGCTTTCTTT,CASMGSPGGSSTEAFF
TRBD1,TRBJ1-5,once,TRBV2,TGTGCCAGCAGATTAGACAGGGAGTATCAGCCCCAGCATTTT,CASRLDREYQPQHF
.,TRBJ2-4,.,TRBV14,TGTGCCAGCAGTCCCGGTAGCCCCAAAAACATTCAGTACTTC,CASSPGSPKNIQYF
TRBD2,TRBJ2-1,.,TRBV11-2,TGTGCCAGCAGCTGGGGTAGCGGGGGGATATACAATGAGCAGTTCTTC,CASSWGSGGIYNEQFF